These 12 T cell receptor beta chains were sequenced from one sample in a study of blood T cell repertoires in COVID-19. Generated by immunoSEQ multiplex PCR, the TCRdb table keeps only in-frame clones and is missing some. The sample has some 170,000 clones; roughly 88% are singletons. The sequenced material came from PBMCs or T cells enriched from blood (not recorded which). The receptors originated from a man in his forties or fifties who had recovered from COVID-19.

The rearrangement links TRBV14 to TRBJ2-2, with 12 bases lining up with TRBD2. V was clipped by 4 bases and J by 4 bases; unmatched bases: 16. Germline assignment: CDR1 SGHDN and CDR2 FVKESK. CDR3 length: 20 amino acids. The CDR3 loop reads CASSRMRLAGVVGLTGELFF. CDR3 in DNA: TGTGCCAGCAGCCGCATGAGACTAGCGGGGGTCGTAGGGCTCACCGGGGAGCTGTTTTTT. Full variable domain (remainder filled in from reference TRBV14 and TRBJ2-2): EAGVTQFPSHSVIEKGQTVTLRCDPISGHDNLYWYRRVMGKEIKFLLHFVKESKQDESGMPNNRFLAERTGGTYSTLKVQPAELEDSGVYFCASSRMRLAGVVGLTGELFFGEGSRLTVL.

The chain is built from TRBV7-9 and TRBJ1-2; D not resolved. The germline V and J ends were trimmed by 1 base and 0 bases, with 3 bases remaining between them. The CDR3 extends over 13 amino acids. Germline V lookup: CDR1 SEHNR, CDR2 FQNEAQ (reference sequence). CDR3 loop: CASSLGANYGYTF. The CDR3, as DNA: TGTGCCAGCAGCTTAGGAGCTAACTATGGCTACACCTTC.

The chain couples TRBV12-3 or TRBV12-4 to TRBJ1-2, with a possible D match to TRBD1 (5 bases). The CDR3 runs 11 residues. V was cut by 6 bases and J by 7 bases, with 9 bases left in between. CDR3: CASSRVPGYTF. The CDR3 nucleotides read TGTGCCAGCAGCAGGGTCCCTGGCTACACCTTC.

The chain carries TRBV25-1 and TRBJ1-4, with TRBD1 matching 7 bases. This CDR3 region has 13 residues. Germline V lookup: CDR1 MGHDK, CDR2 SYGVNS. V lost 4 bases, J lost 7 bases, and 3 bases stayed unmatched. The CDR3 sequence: CASSGAGGEKLFF. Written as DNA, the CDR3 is TGTGCCAGCAGTGGAGCAGGGGGTGAAAAACTGTTTTTT.

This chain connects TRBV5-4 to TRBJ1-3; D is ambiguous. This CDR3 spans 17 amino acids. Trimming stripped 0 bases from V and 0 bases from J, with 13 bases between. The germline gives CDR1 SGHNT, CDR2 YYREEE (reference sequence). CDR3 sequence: CASSLVAGRSSGNTIYF. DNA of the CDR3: TGTGCCAGCAGCTTGGTTGCAGGCCGTAGCTCTGGAAACACCATATATTTT.

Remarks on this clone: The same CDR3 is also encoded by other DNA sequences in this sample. For the CDR3, the DNA is TGCGCCAGCAGCCAAGGCGCAACAGCTACCTACGAGCAGTACTTC. This encodes CASSQGATATYEQYF. The rearrangement links TRBV4-1 to TRBJ2-7; D ambiguous. Germline V gives CDR1 MGHRA, CDR2 YSYEKL. V was cut by 1 base and J by 2 bases, with 12 bases left in between. The CDR3 has 15 amino acids.

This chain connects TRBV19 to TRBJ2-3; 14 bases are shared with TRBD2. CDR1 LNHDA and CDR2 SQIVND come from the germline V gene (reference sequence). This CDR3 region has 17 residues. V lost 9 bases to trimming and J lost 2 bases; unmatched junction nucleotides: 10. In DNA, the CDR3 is TGTGCCAGCGCAGGGACTAGCGGGGGAGTGATCACAGATACGCAGTATTTT. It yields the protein CASAGTSGGVITDTQYF.

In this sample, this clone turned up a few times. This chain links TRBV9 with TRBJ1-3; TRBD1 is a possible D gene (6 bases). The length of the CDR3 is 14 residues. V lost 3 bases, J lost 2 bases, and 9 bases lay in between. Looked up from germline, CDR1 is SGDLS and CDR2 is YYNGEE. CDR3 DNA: TGTGCCAGCAGCGGGCAGGGGACTGGAAACACCATATATTTT. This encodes CASSGQGTGNTIYF.

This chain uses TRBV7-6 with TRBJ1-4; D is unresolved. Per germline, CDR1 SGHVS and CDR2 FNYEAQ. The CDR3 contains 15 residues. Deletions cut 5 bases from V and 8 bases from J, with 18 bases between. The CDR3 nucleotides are TGTGCCAGCAGCCGTTACCCGGACGGAGGGGAAAAACTGTTTTTT. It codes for CASSRYPDGGEKLFF. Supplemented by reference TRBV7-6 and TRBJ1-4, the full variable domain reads GAGVSQSPRYKVTKRGQDVALRCDPISGHVSLYWYRQALGQGPEFLTYFNYEAQQDKSGLPNDRFSAERPEGSISTLTIQRTEQRDSAMYRCASSRYPDGGEKLFFGSGTQLSVL.

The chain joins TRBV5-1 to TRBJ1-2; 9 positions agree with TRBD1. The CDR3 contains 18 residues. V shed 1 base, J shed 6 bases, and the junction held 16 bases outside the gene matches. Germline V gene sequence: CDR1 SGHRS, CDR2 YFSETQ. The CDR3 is CASSLPGLSGTGSNGYTF. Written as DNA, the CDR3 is TGCGCCAGCAGCTTGCCAGGCCTATCCGGGACAGGGAGTAATGGCTACACCTTC.

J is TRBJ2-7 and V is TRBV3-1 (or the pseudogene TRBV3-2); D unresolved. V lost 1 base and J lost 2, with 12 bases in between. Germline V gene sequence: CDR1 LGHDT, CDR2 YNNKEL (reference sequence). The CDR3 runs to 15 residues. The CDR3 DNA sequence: TGTGCCAGCAGCCAAGGATGGCAGATTACCTACGAGCAGTACTTC. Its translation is CASSQGWQITYEQYF.

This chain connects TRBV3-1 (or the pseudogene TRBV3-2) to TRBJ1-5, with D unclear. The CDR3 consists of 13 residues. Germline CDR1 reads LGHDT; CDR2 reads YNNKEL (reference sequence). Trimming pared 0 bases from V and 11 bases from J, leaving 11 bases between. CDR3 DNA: TGTGCCAGCAGCCAAGACAGAATCACCGCCCAGCATTTT. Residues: CASSQDRITAQHF.